This TCR beta chain was captured in a study of immune evolution from preneoplasia to lung adenocarcinoma. The CDR3 loop spans 14 amino acids. V was clipped by 6 bases and J by 6 bases, with 17 bases between them. Germline CDR1 and CDR2: MNHEY and SMNVEV (reference sequence). Clones were read by immunoSEQ multiplex PCR, and TCRdb kept only the in-frame ones, dropping some. Of about 7,500 clones listed, 70% to 80% are singletons. H&E slides confirmed each diagnosis, reviewed by two pathologists independently. The chain links TRBV27 to TRBJ1-2, with TRBD1 as a possible D gene (5 bases). The origin of this receptor is a middle-aged person with lung adenocarcinoma. Material for sequencing was FFPE invasive lung adenocarcinoma tissue. The CDR3 reads CASSPPGWVDGYTF. CDR3 bases: TGTGCCAGCAGCCCACCAGGGTGGGTGGATGGCTACACCTTC.